This passage covers 32 T cell receptor beta chains from one sample sequenced in a study of vaccination effects on CD4 cells after COVID-19. Expansion of antigen-specific CD4+ T cells with viral peptide pools was carried out by the ViraFEST assay before sequencing. After roughly 10 days in culture, the CD4+ T cells were isolated. The study found no prior SARS-CoV-2 infection in the vaccine recipients, who tested negative for nucleocapsid antibodies. No antigens are known for them. Only in-frame clones appear in the TCRdb table, and some are missing; sequencing was by immunoSEQ multiplex PCR. The sample yields approximately 40,000 clones, 70% seen once. Source: CD4+ T cells from PBMCs cultured with SARS-CoV-2 spike peptides, taken before COVID-19 vaccination. These receptors were collected from a human donor who received a COVID-19 vaccine.

V is TRBV5-4 and J is TRBJ2-1; D is ambiguous. Per germline, CDR1 SGHNT and CDR2 YYREEE (reference sequence). V gave up 5 bases and J gave up 6 bases, with 15 bases separating them. The CDR3 has 14 amino acids. CDR3 loop: CASRPESLRNEQFF. CDR3 in DNA: TGTGCCAGCAGACCTGAAAGTCTCCGCAATGAGCAGTTCTTC.

The chain uses TRBV4-2 and TRBJ1-1; 8 positions match TRBD1. Looked up from germline, CDR1 is LGHNA and CDR2 is YNFKEQ. The CDR3 runs 20 residues. With V trimmed by 3 bases and J by 0 bases, 18 bases remained unmatched. DNA of the CDR3: TGTGCCAGCAGCCACTGGGGCGGTGGACAGGGTAGGATGATGAACACTGAAGCTTTCTTT. Translation gives CASSHWGGGQGRMMNTEAFF.

The J gene is TRBJ1-5, the V gene TRBV5-4; 7 bases fit TRBD1. The V gene end was trimmed by 4 bases and the J gene end by 3 bases; junction bases not matched to a gene: 10. CDR1 is SGHNT and CDR2 is YYREEE in the germline V gene (reference sequence). CDR3 length equals 16 residues. CDR3 in amino acids: CASSTQGGANNQPQHF. The CDR3 coding sequence is TGTGCCAGCAGCACCCAGGGGGGGGCGAACAATCAGCCCCAGCATTTT.

As DNA, the CDR3 is TGTGCCAGCAGCCCTCGACTAGCGGGAGGCTTTTCCGCTAGCACAGATACGCAGTATTTT. This sequence encodes CASSPRLAGGFSASTDTQYF. The V gene is TRBV5-4, the J gene TRBJ2-3; TRBD2 matches 13 bases. From germline, CDR1 is SGHNT and CDR2 YYREEE (reference sequence). The trim removed 4 bases at V and 0 bases at J, leaving 14 bases unmatched. The CDR3 length is 20 residues.

CDR3 sequence (DNA): TGTGCCAGCACCTCCGGGACCCGAGGCACTGAAGCTTTCTTT. Protein sequence: CASTSGTRGTEAFF. The rearrangement links TRBV28 to TRBJ1-1, with D maybe TRBD1 (5 bases). The V and J ends lost 7 bases and 4 bases respectively, with 16 bases between them. Germline loops: CDR1 MDHEN, CDR2 SYDVKM. This CDR3 comprises 14 residues.

In the case of this clone: One end of the junction does not line up with germline, which may come from a read error. CDR3 coding DNA: TGTGTCAGCACTACCCCGGGAGGGACTGAAGCTTTCTTT. Its protein product is CVSTTPGGTEAFF. The chain joins TRBV7-2 to TRBJ1-1; no clear D gene. Germline CDR1 reads SGHTA; CDR2 reads FQGNSA. CDR3 length equals 13 residues.

A single count supports this clone. V usage is TRBV9 and J usage is TRBJ1-1; D uncertain. From germline, CDR1 is SGDLS and CDR2 YYNGEE. The CDR3 has 9 amino acids. The V and J ends lost 0 bases and 9 bases respectively, with 0 bases between them. The CDR3 here is CASSVEAFF. CDR3 DNA sequence: TGTGCCAGCAGCGTAGAAGCTTTCTTT.

The chain joins TRBV7-2 to TRBJ2-7; a weak D match, TRBD1 (5 bases). V gave up 3 bases and J gave up 5 bases, with 11 bases separating them. Germline-derived CDR1 and CDR2 are SGHTA and FQGNSA. The CDR3 covers 13 residues. In nucleotides, the CDR3 is TGTGCCAGCAGCTTGGCAGGGCGGAACGAGCAGTACTTC. Residues: CASSLAGRNEQYF.

The V and J genes are TRBV11-2 and TRBJ2-2, with 8 bases identical to TRBD1. The CDR3 runs to 18 residues. Germline V gives CDR1 SGHAT, CDR2 FQNNGV. With V trimmed by 5 bases and J by 4 bases, 15 bases remained unmatched. CDR3 region: CASSRGTGGFWVTGELFF. CDR3 coding DNA: TGTGCCAGCAGCCGGGGGACAGGCGGATTCTGGGTCACCGGGGAGCTGTTTTTT. Full variable domain (rest looked up from reference TRBV11-2 and TRBJ2-2): EAGVAQSPRYKIIEKRQSVAFWCNPISGHATLYWYQQILGQGPKLLIQFQNNGVVDDSQLPKDRFSAERLKGVDSTLKIQPAKLEDSAVYLCASSRGTGGFWVTGELFFGEGSRLTVL.

This clone was seen only a few times. The rearrangement joins TRBV27 to TRBJ1-3; 9 bases agree with TRBD1. The CDR3 is 15 residues long. Trimming at V came to 5 bases and at J to 4 bases, leaving 6 bases not matched to a gene. The germline V gene encodes CDR1 MNHEY and CDR2 SMNVEV (reference sequence). CDR3 nucleotide sequence: TGTGCCAGCAGTCCCGGGACAGGGCGCGGAAACACCATATATTTT. As protein: CASSPGTGRGNTIYF.

The chain recombines TRBV7-2 with TRBJ2-7; D unclear. The germline V gene has CDR1 SGHTA and CDR2 FQGNSA. The CDR3 sequence is 14 residues long. V was shortened by 1 base and J by 2 bases, with 9 bases between the two germline ends. The DNA for the CDR3 is TGTGCCAGCAGCTTAGAGGTAGCCCCCTACGAGCAGTACTTC. Translating gives CASSLEVAPYEQYF.

This clone was recorded only once. CDR3 sequence (DNA): TGTGCCAGCTCACCAGCGACAGGGAAGTCCGGGGAGCTGTTTTTT. As protein: CASSPATGKSGELFF. The chain recombines TRBV18 with TRBJ2-2; 7 bases agree with TRBD1. Germline assignment: CDR1 KGHSH and CDR2 LQKENI. CDR3 length: 15 amino acids. V shed 2 bases and J 6 bases; nucleotides not matched to a gene: 6.

The chain has TRBV5-1 and TRBJ1-3, with a possible D match to TRBD1 (6 bases). CDR3 size: 13 residues. Trimming cost V 4 bases and J 8 bases, with 13 bases left between them. Germline V gene data show CDR1 as SGHRS and CDR2 as YFSETQ. CDR3 protein: CASSLGQRDTIYF. The CDR3 bases are TGCGCCAGCAGCCTCGGACAGAGGGACACCATATATTTT.

The V gene is TRBV7-9, the J gene TRBJ2-7; D is tentatively TRBD1 or TRBD2 (5 bases each). From germline, CDR1 is SEHNR and CDR2 FQNEAQ (reference sequence). V dropped 4 bases and J dropped 2 bases, with 18 bases sitting between them. The CDR3 contains 16 residues. The CDR3: CASSWRTRTGPYEQYF. CDR3 bases: TGTGCCAGCAGCTGGCGGACGAGGACGGGACCCTACGAGCAGTACTTC.

The chain has TRBV20-1 and TRBJ1-5; tentatively, D is TRBD1 (6 bases). The germline V gene encodes CDR1 DFQATT and CDR2 SNEGSKA (reference sequence). V was clipped by 3 bases and J by 7 bases, with 16 bases between them. The CDR3 has 14 residues. CDR3 loop: CSASYQGRRQPQHF. CDR3 DNA: TGCAGTGCTAGTTACCAGGGGAGGAGGCAGCCCCAGCATTTT.

V gene TRBV6-1 combines with J gene TRBJ1-2; D might be TRBD1 (6 bases). Germline CDR1 and CDR2: MNHNS and SASEGT. CDR3 size: 15 residues. Between the trimmed V and J ends, which lost 0 bases and 10 bases, there was a span of 18 bases. The CDR3 is CASSEAPGAQPHYTF. CDR3 DNA: TGTGCCAGCAGTGAAGCACCGGGGGCGCAACCTCACTACACCTTC.

The chain uses TRBV27 and TRBJ2-7; D not resolved. With 6 bases removed from V and 1 base from J, the gap between germline ends came to 7 bases. Germline CDR1 and CDR2: MNHEY and SMNVEV (reference sequence). This CDR3 region has 12 residues. CDR3: CASSRTSYEQYF. CDR3 sequence (DNA): TGTGCCAGCAGCCGGACGTCCTACGAGCAGTACTTC.

By frequency in the sample, this clone is medium-sized. Different DNA sequences within this sample yield the same CDR3. The chain joins TRBV7-2 to TRBJ2-2; D not resolved. The germline V and J ends were trimmed by 4 bases and 3 bases, with 3 bases remaining between them. The germline V gene has CDR1 SGHTA and CDR2 FQGNSA. The CDR3 loop spans 12 amino acids. CDR3 residues: CASSSDTGELFF. DNA of the CDR3: TGTGCCAGCAGCTCAGACACCGGGGAGCTGTTTTTT.

This chain joins TRBV19 and TRBJ1-4; D is uncertain. Trimming took off 3 bases at V and 7 bases at J, with 3 bases between the two ends. Germline assignment: CDR1 LNHDA and CDR2 SQIVND (reference sequence). This CDR3 is 11 amino acids long. Written as DNA, the CDR3 is TGTGCCAGTAGTATGAGTGAAAAACTGTTTTTT. As protein: CASSMSEKLFF.

In this sample, this clone turned up once. This chain joins TRBV6-5 and TRBJ1-3, with unresolved D. The CDR3 extends over 16 amino acids. V lost 2 bases and J 0 bases, leaving 11 bases between the germline ends. CDR1 and CDR2 from the germline V gene are MNHEY and SVGAGI. As DNA, the CDR3 is TGTGCCAGCAGTTACGAGCAGGCCTTCTCTGGAAACACCATATATTTT. Amino acid sequence: CASSYEQAFSGNTIYF.

This CDR3 is CASSPWSGNTIYF. Here the CDR3 DNA reads TGTGCCAGCAGCCCATGGTCTGGAAACACCATATATTTT. V is TRBV3-1 (or the pseudogene TRBV3-2) and J is TRBJ1-3; D is unclear. The CDR3 loop spans 13 amino acids. Germline-derived CDR1 and CDR2 are LGHDT and YNNKEL (reference sequence). Between the trimmed V and J ends, which lost 4 bases and 1 base, there was a span of 5 bases.

V and J are TRBV29-1 and TRBJ1-2; D possibly corresponds to TRBD1 (6 bases). This CDR3 has 13 amino acids. The germline V gene encodes CDR1 SQVTM and CDR2 ANQGSEA. Trimming left V 5 bases short and J 7 bases short, with 17 bases between. CDR3 sequence reads: CSVTPGGLGGYTF. CDR3 coding DNA: TGCAGCGTTACCCCGGGGGGCCTGGGTGGCTACACCTTC.

The J gene is TRBJ2-2, the V gene TRBV6-2 or TRBV6-3, with D uncertain. Germline values: CDR1 MNHEY, CDR2 SVGEGT. The CDR3 contains 17 residues. V was shortened by 5 bases and J by 3 bases, with 19 bases between the two germline ends. CDR3 region: CASSTDAVALYTGELFF. For the CDR3, the DNA is TGTGCCAGCAGTACCGACGCGGTAGCCCTTTACACCGGGGAGCTGTTTTTT.

This clone was counted only a few times. This sequence joins TRBV5-1 and TRBJ2-3; 15 nucleotides match TRBD2. The CDR3 runs to 16 residues. V lost 4 bases and J lost 3; bases outside the gene matches: 3. The germline gives CDR1 SGHRS, CDR2 YFSETQ. CDR3 coding DNA: TGCGCCAGCAGCCCGGGACTAGCGGGGGGAACAGATACGCAGTATTTT. Translation gives CASSPGLAGGTDTQYF.

CDR3 DNA sequence: TGTGCCACGCGGGACAGGGGCTGGAGCAATCAGCCCCAGCATTTT. It yields the protein CATRDRGWSNQPQHF. The rearrangement joins TRBV6-5 to TRBJ1-5, with 10 bases that match TRBD1. Germline loops: CDR1 MNHEY, CDR2 SVGAGI. With 10 bases clipped from V and 1 base from J, the junction kept 7 bases outside the gene matches. The CDR3 has 15 residues.

The genes are TRBV18 and TRBJ1-2; 8 bases agree with TRBD1. There are 15 residues in the CDR3. CDR1 is KGHSH, CDR2 LQKENI, per germline. With V trimmed by 3 bases and J by 4 bases, 7 bases remained unmatched. DNA for the CDR3: TGTGCCAGCTCACCGAAACAGGGGGACGGCTATGGCTACACCTTC. Translated: CASSPKQGDGYGYTF.

This rearrangement joins TRBV27 to TRBJ2-1; 13 positions agree with TRBD2. Per the germline V gene, CDR1 is MNHEY and CDR2 is SMNVEV (reference sequence). This CDR3 comprises 16 residues. V gave up 3 bases and J gave up 3 bases; unmatched junction bases: 2. This CDR3 is CASSFRTSGSYNEQFF. The CDR3 nucleotides are TGTGCCAGCAGTTTCCGGACTAGCGGGAGCTACAATGAGCAGTTCTTC.

V and J are TRBV5-1 and TRBJ1-2; 9 bases are shared with TRBD1. Unmatched junction bases numbered 11, after V lost 4 bases and J lost 4 bases. This CDR3 contains 16 residues. Germline loops: CDR1 SGHRS, CDR2 YFSETQ. The CDR3 loop is CASSAYPGTGFYGYTF. CDR3 DNA sequence: TGCGCCAGCAGCGCCTACCCCGGGACAGGGTTCTATGGCTACACCTTC.

The chain is built from TRBV7-2 and TRBJ1-1; D possibly corresponds to TRBD1 (6 bases). The germline CDR1 and CDR2 sequences are SGHTA and FQGNSA. The germline V and J ends were trimmed by 4 bases and 6 bases, with 27 bases remaining between them. CDR3 length: 18 amino acids. CDR3: CASSSNYRVRGTRAEAFF. In DNA, the CDR3 is TGTGCCAGCAGCTCAAATTACAGGGTACGGGGGACCAGGGCTGAAGCTTTCTTT.

The gene calls are TRBV2 and TRBJ2-5, with TRBD2 matching over 7 bases. V lost 4 bases and J lost 4; bases outside the gene matches: 18. This CDR3 has 18 residues. Looked up from germline, CDR1 is SNHLY and CDR2 is FYNNEI. The CDR3 protein is CASSGVWSSGTSLETQYF. The CDR3, as DNA: TGTGCCAGCAGTGGTGTTTGGAGCAGCGGGACCTCCTTAGAGACCCAGTACTTC. The entire variable domain, with the rest obtained from reference TRBV2 and TRBJ2-5, is as follows: EPEVTQTPSHQVTQMGQEVILRCVPISNHLYFYWYRQILGQKVEFLVSFYNNEISEKSEIFDDQFSVERPDGSNFTLKIRSTKLEDSAMYFCASSGVWSSGTSLETQYFGPGTRLLVL.

The genes are TRBV5-4 and TRBJ2-6; TRBD1 matches at 7 bases. CDR3 length equals 19 residues. The J segment lost 0 bases and the V segment lost 0 bases, leaving 9 bases of the junction unmatched. Germline values: CDR1 SGHNT, CDR2 YYREEE (reference sequence). The CDR3 DNA reads as TGTGCCAGCAGCTTGGCCCGGACAGGTTTATACTCTGGGGCCAACGTCCTGACTTTC. This translates into CASSLARTGLYSGANVLTF.

The V and J genes are TRBV6-2 or TRBV6-3 and TRBJ2-1; 10 bases map to TRBD2. This CDR3 spans 15 amino acids. The germline CDR1 and CDR2 sequences are MNHEY and SVGEGT. Losses at the gene ends were 6 bases for V and 6 bases for J; bases not matched to a gene: 8. The CDR3 loop is CASSYRTSGFNEQFF. The CDR3 bases are TGTGCCAGCAGCTATAGGACTAGCGGATTCAATGAGCAGTTCTTC.